This T cell receptor beta chain was identified in a study of human thymus T cells. Study results and caveats: In thymic and blood repertoires alike, V and J usage looked biased. Among unrelated individuals, related research reported thymic repertoires that overlapped highly.

TCRdb's copy holds only in-frame clones and misses some; the assay was immunoSEQ multiplex PCR. In the table there are tens of thousands of clones, 95% of which are singletons. It was from resections taken during corrective heart surgery that the thymus tissue came. Concerning this clone itself: Its antigen is currently unknown.

This CDR3 has 14 residues. V lost 4 bases, J lost 4 bases, and 12 bases lay in between. Germline values: CDR1 SGHTA, CDR2 FQGNSA. This clonotype was obtained from a girl less than two years old with a congenital heart defect but otherwise immunologically healthy. Sequencing was done on a sample of thymus tissue. The genes are TRBV7-2 and TRBJ2-3; the D is unclear. The CDR3 sequence is CASSCRIPADTQYF. The CDR3 bases are TGTGCCAGCAGCTGTCGTATACCGGCAGATACGCAGTATTTT.